These 5 T cell receptor beta chains came from one sample sequenced in a study of blood T cell repertoires in COVID-19 (dated by TCRdb to between 2020 and 2021). The method was the immunoSEQ multiplex PCR assay. Imported from immuneACCESS, the table was reduced by TCRdb to in-frame sequences with V and J called. These copies leave out some clones; in studies compared against another copy, an unresolved V gene accounts for under half, and the cause of the remainder is not known. The sample includes about 180,000 clones, with 70% to 90% observed a single time. The top ten clonotypes cover 1.5% to 2% of the sample. Sequencing was carried out using peripheral blood. The receptors come from a man between 18 and 29 years old who had recovered from COVID-19.

V gene TRBV4-1 combines with J gene TRBJ1-3, with D possibly TRBD1 on 6 matching bases. This CDR3 contains 15 residues. V was clipped by 5 bases and J by 4 bases, with 15 bases between them. Germline assignment: CDR1 MGHRA and CDR2 YSYEKL. The CDR3 protein is CASSSRGARGNTIYF. CDR3 in DNA: TGCGCCAGCAGCTCCCGGGGGGCGCGGGGAAACACCATATATTTT.

V gene TRBV7-2 combines with J gene TRBJ2-5; D is perhaps TRBD2 (6 bases). The germline V gene encodes CDR1 SGHTA and CDR2 FQGNSA. Trimming cost V 1 base and J 4 bases, with 10 bases left between them. The CDR3 is 14 residues long. CDR3 region: CASSLESGRETQYF. The CDR3, as DNA: TGTGCCAGCAGCTTAGAGAGCGGGCGAGAGACCCAGTACTTC.

This chain uses TRBV28 with TRBJ2-7, with D possibly TRBD2 on 6 matching bases. Germline V lookup: CDR1 MDHEN, CDR2 SYDVKM. The CDR3 runs to 13 residues. V was cut by 5 bases and J by 4 bases, with 12 bases left in between. The CDR3 region is CASSAGPLYEQYF. Here the CDR3 DNA reads TGTGCCAGCAGTGCGGGACCGCTGTACGAGCAGTACTTC.

This chain links TRBV11-2 with TRBJ1-4, with 9 bases aligning to TRBD1. Germline values: CDR1 SGHAT, CDR2 FQNNGV. V shed 5 bases and J 8 bases; nucleotides not matched to a gene: 6. The CDR3 spans 14 residues. Here the CDR3 DNA reads TGTGCCAGCAGCCGGGGACAGGGAAACGAAAAACTGTTTTTT. Protein product: CASSRGQGNEKLFF. Full variable domain (missing parts from reference TRBV11-2 and TRBJ1-4): EAGVAQSPRYKIIEKRQSVAFWCNPISGHATLYWYQQILGQGPKLLIQFQNNGVVDDSQLPKDRFSAERLKGVDSTLKIQPAKLEDSAVYLCASSRGQGNEKLFFGSGTQLSVL.

The rearrangement uses TRBV24-1 and TRBJ2-3; TRBD2 matches 11 bases. The trim removed 0 bases at V and 0 bases at J, leaving 4 bases unmatched. Looked up from germline, CDR1 is KGHDR and CDR2 is SFDVKD. This CDR3 spans 18 amino acids. Here the CDR3 DNA reads TGTGCCACCAGTGATTTGGCAGGGACTAGCGGTAGCACAGATACGCAGTATTTT. It translates to CATSDLAGTSGSTDTQYF.